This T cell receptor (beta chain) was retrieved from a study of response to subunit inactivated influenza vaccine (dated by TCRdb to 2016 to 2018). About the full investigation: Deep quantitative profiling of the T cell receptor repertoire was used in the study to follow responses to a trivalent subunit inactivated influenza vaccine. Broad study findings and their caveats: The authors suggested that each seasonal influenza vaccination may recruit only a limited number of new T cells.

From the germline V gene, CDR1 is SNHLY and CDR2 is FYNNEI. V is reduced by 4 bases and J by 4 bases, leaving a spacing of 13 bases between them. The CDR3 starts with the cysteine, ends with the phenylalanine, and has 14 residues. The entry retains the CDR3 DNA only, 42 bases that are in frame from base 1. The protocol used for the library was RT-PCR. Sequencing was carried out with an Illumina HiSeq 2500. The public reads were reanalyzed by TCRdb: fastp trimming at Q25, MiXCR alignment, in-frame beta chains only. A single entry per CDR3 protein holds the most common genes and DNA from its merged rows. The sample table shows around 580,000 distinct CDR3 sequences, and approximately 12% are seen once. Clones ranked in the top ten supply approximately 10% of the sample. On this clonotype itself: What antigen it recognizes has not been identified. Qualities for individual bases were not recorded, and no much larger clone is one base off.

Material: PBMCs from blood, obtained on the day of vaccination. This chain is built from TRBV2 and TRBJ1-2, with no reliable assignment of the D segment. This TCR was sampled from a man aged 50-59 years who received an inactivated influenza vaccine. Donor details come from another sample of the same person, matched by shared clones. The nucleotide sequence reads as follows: TGTGCCAGCAGTGTACAGATTTCCTCCTATGGCTACACCTTC. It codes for CASSVQISSYGYTF.